The 8 T cell receptor beta chains presented below share a single source sample, sequenced in a study of blood T cell repertoires in COVID-19. Sequencing used immunoSEQ multiplex PCR; TCRdb keeps in-frame clones, though not all of them. The sample includes 60,000 to 80,000 clones, roughly 88% of them seen just once. The sequenced sample consisted of peripheral blood. The receptors shown here come from a human donor in a cohort sampled during active COVID-19.

V is TRBV29-1 and J is TRBJ2-7, with 8 positions matching TRBD1. With V trimmed by 4 bases and J by 7 bases, 12 bases remained unmatched. This CDR3 contains 14 residues. Per the germline V gene, CDR1 is SQVTM and CDR2 is ANQGSEA. In DNA, the CDR3 is TGCAGCGTTGGGGACAGGTTGGGCCGAGGAGAGCAGTACTTC. Amino acid sequence: CSVGDRLGRGEQYF.

The gene calls are TRBV6-1 and TRBJ2-3; 12 bases agree with TRBD2. The CDR3 extends over 16 amino acids. With V trimmed by 4 bases and J by 0 bases, 2 bases remained unmatched. From germline, CDR1 is MNHNS and CDR2 SASEGT. Here the CDR3 DNA reads TGTGCCAGCAGTGCACTAGCGGGAGGTAGCACAGATACGCAGTATTTT. It is translated as CASSALAGGSTDTQYF.

The sample holds one count of this clone. The genes are TRBV5-5 and TRBJ1-2; maybe TRBD1 (5 bases). CDR1 is SGHKS, CDR2 YYEKEE, per germline (reference sequence). CDR3 length: 15 amino acids. V gave up 6 bases and J gave up 7 bases, with 22 bases separating them. CDR3 sequence reads: CASKNLNTAGAGYTF. CDR3 bases: TGTGCCAGCAAGAACCTTAATACCGCTGGGGCTGGCTACACCTTC.

The chain recombines TRBV3-1 (or the pseudogene TRBV3-2) with TRBJ2-1; D perhaps matches TRBD2 (6 bases). The CDR3 is 14 residues long. Germline V gene data show CDR1 as LGHDT and CDR2 as YNNKEL (reference sequence). Between the trimmed V and J ends, which lost 4 bases and 8 bases, there was a span of 15 bases. The CDR3 reads CASSLSGSVDEQFF. The DNA for the CDR3 is TGTGCCAGCAGCCTCTCCGGGAGTGTGGATGAGCAGTTCTTC.

The rearrangement uses TRBV21-1 and TRBJ2-6; TRBD2 was called by the table and not checked on the DNA. TRBV21-1 constitutes a pseudogene. The CDR3 has 18 amino acids. The CDR3 protein is CASRPCLSLTSGANVLTF. The CDR3 DNA follows: TGTGCCAGCAGACCGTGTTTGTCATTAACTTCTGGGGCCAACGTCCTGACTTTC.

The chain employs TRBV4-3 and TRBJ1-6; 9 nucleotides line up with TRBD1. The trim removed 1 base at V and 9 bases at J, leaving 4 bases unmatched. Germline V gene lookup returns CDR1 LGHNA and CDR2 YSLEER. The CDR3 consists of 15 residues. The CDR3 DNA reads TGCGCCAGCAGCCAAGGGGACAGGGTGGGTTCACCCCTCCACTTT. Translating gives CASSQGDRVGSPLHF.

The chain recombines TRBV21-1 with TRBJ2-7; TRBD1 is the table's D call, not checked against the DNA. TRBV21-1 is reported as a pseudogene. CDR3 length: 17 amino acids. The CDR3 bases are TGTGCCAGCAGCTTCGTAGGGACAGCCCATTCCTCCTACGAGCAGTACTTC. Protein product: CASSFVGTAHSSYEQYF.

V gene TRBV5-1 combines with J gene TRBJ1-2; no clear D gene. The CDR3 spans 13 residues. CDR1 and CDR2 from the germline V gene are SGHRS and YFSETQ. Trimming pared 2 bases from V and 10 bases from J, leaving 15 bases between. The CDR3 nucleotides read TGCGCCAGCAGCTTCACCCAGCTCGAGGCCTACACCTTC. The encoded protein is CASSFTQLEAYTF.